This T cell receptor beta chain was captured in a study of neurological immune-mediated disorders. This clonotype was recorded at least ten times. The antigen remains unidentified. General observations from the study: Expanded clones shared no CDR3 amino acid sequences across subjects, suggesting private repertoires in all groups.

TCRdb independently ran MiXCR on the 5' RACE reads; one entry per CDR3 protein. Altogether around 30,000 distinct CDR3 sequences are present, about 1.4% being singletons, with the ten largest covering nearly 9.5%. Sequencing used PBMCs. The TCR originated in a woman in her twenties or thirties with multiple sclerosis.

CDR3 amino acids: CASSFSGSNEQFF. The DNA of the CDR3 is TGTGCCAGCAGTTTTTCGGGGAGCAATGAGCAGTTCTTC. V and J are TRBV12-3 or TRBV12-4 and TRBJ2-1, with TRBD2 as a possible D gene (5 bases). The length of the CDR3 is 13 residues. V lost 3 bases, J lost 6 bases, and 9 bases lay in between.